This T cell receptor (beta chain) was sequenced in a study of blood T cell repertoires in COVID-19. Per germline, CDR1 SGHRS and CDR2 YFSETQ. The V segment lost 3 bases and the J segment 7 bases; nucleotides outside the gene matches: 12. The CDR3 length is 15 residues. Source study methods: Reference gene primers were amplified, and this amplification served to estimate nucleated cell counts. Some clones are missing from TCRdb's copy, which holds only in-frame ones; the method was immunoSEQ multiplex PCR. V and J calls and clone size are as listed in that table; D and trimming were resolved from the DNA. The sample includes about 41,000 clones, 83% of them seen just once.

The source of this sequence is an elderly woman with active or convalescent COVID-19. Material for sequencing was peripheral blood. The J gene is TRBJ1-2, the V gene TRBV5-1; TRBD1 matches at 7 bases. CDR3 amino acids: CASSSGRQGGGGYTF. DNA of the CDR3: TGCGCCAGCAGCTCGGGAAGACAGGGCGGCGGTGGCTACACCTTC.